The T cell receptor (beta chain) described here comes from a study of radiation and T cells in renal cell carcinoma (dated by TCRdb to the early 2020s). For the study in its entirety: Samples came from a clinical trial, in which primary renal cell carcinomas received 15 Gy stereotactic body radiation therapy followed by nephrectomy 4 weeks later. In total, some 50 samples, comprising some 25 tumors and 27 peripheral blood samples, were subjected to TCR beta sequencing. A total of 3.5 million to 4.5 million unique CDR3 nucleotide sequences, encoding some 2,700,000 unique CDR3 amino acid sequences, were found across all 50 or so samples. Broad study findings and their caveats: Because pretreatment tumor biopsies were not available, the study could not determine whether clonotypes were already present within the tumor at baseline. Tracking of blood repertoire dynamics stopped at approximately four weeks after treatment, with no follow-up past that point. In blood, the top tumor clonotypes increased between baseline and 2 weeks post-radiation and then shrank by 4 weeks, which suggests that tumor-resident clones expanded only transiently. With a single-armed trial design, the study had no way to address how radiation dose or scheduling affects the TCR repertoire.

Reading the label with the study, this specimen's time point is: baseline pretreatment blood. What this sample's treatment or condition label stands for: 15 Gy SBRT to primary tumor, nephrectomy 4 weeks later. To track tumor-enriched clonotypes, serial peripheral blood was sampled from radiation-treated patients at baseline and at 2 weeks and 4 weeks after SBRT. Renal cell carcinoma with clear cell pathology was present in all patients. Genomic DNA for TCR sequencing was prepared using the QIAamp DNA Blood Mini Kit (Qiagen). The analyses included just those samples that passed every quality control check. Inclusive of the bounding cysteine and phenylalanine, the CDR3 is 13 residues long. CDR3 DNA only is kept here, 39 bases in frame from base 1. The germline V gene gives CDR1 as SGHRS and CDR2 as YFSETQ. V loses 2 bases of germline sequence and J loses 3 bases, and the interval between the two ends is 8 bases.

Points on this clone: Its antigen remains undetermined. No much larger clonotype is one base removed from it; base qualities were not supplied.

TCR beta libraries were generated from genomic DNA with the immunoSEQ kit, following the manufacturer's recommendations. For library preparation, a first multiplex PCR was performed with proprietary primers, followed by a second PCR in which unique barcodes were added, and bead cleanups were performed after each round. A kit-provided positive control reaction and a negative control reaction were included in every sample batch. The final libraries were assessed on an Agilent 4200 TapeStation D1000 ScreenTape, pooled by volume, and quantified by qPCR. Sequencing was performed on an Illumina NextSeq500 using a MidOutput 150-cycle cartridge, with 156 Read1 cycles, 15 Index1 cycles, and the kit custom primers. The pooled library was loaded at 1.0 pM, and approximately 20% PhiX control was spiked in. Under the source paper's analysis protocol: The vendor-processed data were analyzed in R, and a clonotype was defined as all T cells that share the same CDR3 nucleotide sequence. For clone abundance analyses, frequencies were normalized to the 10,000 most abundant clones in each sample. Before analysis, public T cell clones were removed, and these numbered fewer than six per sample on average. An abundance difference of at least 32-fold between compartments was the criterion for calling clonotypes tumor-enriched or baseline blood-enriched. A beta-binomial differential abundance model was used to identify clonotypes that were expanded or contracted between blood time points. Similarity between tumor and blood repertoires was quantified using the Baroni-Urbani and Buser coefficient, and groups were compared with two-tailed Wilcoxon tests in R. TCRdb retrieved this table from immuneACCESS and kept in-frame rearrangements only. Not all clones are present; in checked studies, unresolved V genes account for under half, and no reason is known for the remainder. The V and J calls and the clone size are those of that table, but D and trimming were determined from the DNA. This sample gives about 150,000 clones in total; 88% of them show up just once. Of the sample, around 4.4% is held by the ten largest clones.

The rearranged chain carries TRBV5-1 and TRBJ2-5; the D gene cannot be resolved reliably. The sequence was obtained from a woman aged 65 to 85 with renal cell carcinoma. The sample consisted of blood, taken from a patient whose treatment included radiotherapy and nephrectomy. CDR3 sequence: CASSLGSEETQYF. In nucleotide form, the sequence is TGCGCCAGCAGCTTAGGTAGTGAAGAGACCCAGTACTTC.